These T cell receptor beta chains were read from a single sample in a study of blood T cell repertoires in COVID-19. Produced via immunoSEQ multiplex PCR; TCRdb's table is partial and in-frame only. In the table there are about 170,000 clones, roughly 88% of which are singletons. Sequencing was carried out using peripheral blood. These receptors were taken from a man aged 18 to 29 with COVID-19, enrolled during active disease. CDR3s include the opening cysteine and the closing phenylalanine or tryptophan. D genes are given only for firm matches. Rows may omit the clone size; those that give it use once, few, many or a size class.

J | V | D | size | CDR3 | DNA
TRBJ2-3 | TRBV7-2 | NA | NA | CASSLRGSPDTQYF | TGTGCCAGCAGCTTAAGGGGGAGCCCAGATACGCAGTATTTT
TRBJ2-7 | TRBV7-2 | TRBD2 | NA | CASSSRPGLADEQYF | TGTGCCAGCAGCTCTAGACCGGGACTAGCGGACGAGCAGTACTTC
TRBJ2-2 | TRBV10-3 | TRBD1 | NA | CAISERDRGTGELFF | TGTGCCATCAGTGAAAGGGACAGGGGAACCGGGGAGCTGTTTTTT
TRBJ1-1 | TRBV28 | NA | NA | CASSLRGGVGGMNTEAFF | TGTGCCAGCAGTTTGAGGGGGGGCGTAGGTGGCATGAACACTGAAGCTTTCTTT
TRBJ2-7 | TRBV7-9 | NA | NA | CASSLSVYEQYF | TGTGCCAGCAGCTTATCAGTGTACGAGCAGTACTTC
TRBJ2-5 | TRBV27 | TRBD2 | NA | CASSQLGEGETQYF | TGTGCCAGCAGTCAATTGGGGGAGGGGGAGACCCAGTACTTC
TRBJ1-2 | TRBV28 | TRBD1 | NA | CATGPGGINYGYTF | TGTGCCACCGGACCAGGGGGGATAAACTATGGCTACACCTTC
TRBJ1-6 | TRBV4-1 | TRBD1 | NA | CASSQDRDRGDSPLHF | TGCGCCAGCAGCCAAGACCGGGACAGGGGGGATTCACCCCTCCACTTT
TRBJ2-3 | TRBV7-7 | TRBD1 | NA | CASSQTGVADTQYF | TGTGCTAGCAGCCAAACAGGGGTCGCAGATACGCAGTATTTT
TRBJ1-1 | TRBV19 | NA | NA | CASSINGEDTEAFF | TGTGCCAGTAGTATAAACGGGGAAGACACTGAAGCTTTCTTT
TRBJ1-1 | TRBV19 | TRBD1 | NA | CASSRQGGNTEAFF | TGTGCCAGTAGTAGACAGGGAGGGAACACTGAAGCTTTCTTT
TRBJ2-7 | TRBV30 | NA | NA | CAWRQGGAYEQYF | TGTGCCTGGAGACAGGGGGGGGCCTACGAGCAGTACTTC
TRBJ1-5 | TRBV10-3 | TRBD1 | NA | CAISEGQASNQPQHF | TGTGCCATCAGTGAGGGACAGGCGTCCAATCAGCCCCAGCATTTT
TRBJ2-2 | TRBV6-5 | TRBD1 | few | CASSLTQGARTGELFF | TGTGCCAGCAGTTTGACGCAGGGGGCGCGCACCGGGGAGCTGTTTTTT
TRBJ1-2 | TRBV29-1 | TRBD1 | NA | CSVGEDRGQVYGYTF | TGCAGCGTTGGCGAGGACAGGGGGCAGGTCTATGGCTACACCTTC
TRBJ2-1 | TRBV28 | NA | few | CASTPTRGEKYNEQFF | TGTGCCAGCACCCCAACGCGCGGGGAGAAGTACAATGAGCAGTTCTTC
TRBJ2-2 | TRBV5-4 | NA | once | CASSFGVGELFF | TGTGCCAGCAGCTTCGGGGTCGGGGAGCTGTTTTTT
TRBJ1-2 | TRBV2 | TRBD1 | NA | CAKRQGVGGYTF | TGTGCCAAACGACAGGGCGTGGGCGGCTACACCTTC
TRBJ2-7 | TRBV12-5 | TRBD1 | few | CASGPWDRGSAYEQYF | TGTGCTAGTGGACCTTGGGACAGGGGGTCCGCCTACGAGCAGTACTTC
TRBJ2-1 | TRBV5-1 | NA | NA | CASSLNRRENEQFF | TGCGCCAGCAGCTTGAACAGGAGAGAGAATGAGCAGTTCTTC
TRBJ2-1 | TRBV7-9 | TRBD2 | NA | CASRGAAVGNGTRSREQFF | TGTGCCAGCAGGGGGGCAGCGGTGGGCAACGGGACTAGGTCTCGCGAGCAGTTCTTC
TRBJ1-3 | TRBV4-3 | TRBD1 | NA | CASSPWTGERNTIYF | TGCGCCAGCAGCCCTTGGACAGGGGAAAGAAACACCATATATTTT
TRBJ2-3 | TRBV7-8 | NA | NA | CASSLVQGFTGDTQYF | TGTGCCAGCAGCTTAGTGCAGGGCTTTACCGGAGATACGCAGTATTTT
TRBJ2-1 | TRBV28 | TRBD2 | once | CASSLSGTSGNNEQFF | TGTGCCAGCAGTCTAAGCGGGACTAGCGGGAACAATGAGCAGTTCTTC
TRBJ1-5 | TRBV19 | TRBD1 | NA | CARAGQGSNQPQHF | TGCGCCAGGGCGGGACAGGGTAGCAATCAGCCCCAGCATTTT
TRBJ2-7 | TRBV3-1/TRBV3-2 | TRBD1 | NA | CASSVRDRYEQYF | TGTGCCAGCAGCGTCCGGGACAGGTACGAGCAGTACTTC
TRBJ2-7 | TRBV11-2 | TRBD2 | NA | CASSRPGLAGEFSYEQYF | TGTGCCAGCAGCCGACCGGGACTAGCGGGAGAGTTCTCCTACGAGCAGTACTTC
TRBJ2-7 | TRBV13 | TRBD2 | NA | CASSLVRGRDARYEQYF | TGTGCCAGCAGCTTAGTCCGCGGGAGGGATGCTCGGTACGAGCAGTACTTC
TRBJ1-2 | TRBV28 | NA | few | CASRLQTATYGYTF | TGTGCCAGCAGACTCCAGACAGCGACGTATGGCTACACCTTC
TRBJ2-2 | TRBV5-1 | TRBD1 | NA | CASSPASTGARGGELFF | TGCGCCAGCAGCCCTGCCTCGACAGGGGCAAGAGGCGGGGAGCTGTTTTTT
TRBJ1-2 | TRBV6-6 | NA | NA | CASSYRTEGGGYTF | TGTGCCAGCAGTTACAGGACAGAGGGCGGTGGCTACACCTTC
TRBJ2-2 | TRBV29-1 | TRBD1 | NA | CSVAGQGAHGTGELFF | TGCAGCGTTGCCGGACAGGGGGCGCATGGGACCGGGGAGCTGTTTTTT
TRBJ1-2 | TRBV6-5 | NA | once | CASKGRNYGYTF | TGTGCCAGCAAGGGGAGGAACTATGGCTACACCTTC
TRBJ2-7 | TRBV28 | TRBD1 | NA | CASSADRGRYEQYF | TGTGCCAGCAGTGCGGACAGGGGTAGGTACGAGCAGTACTTC
TRBJ1-5 | TRBV30 | TRBD1 | NA | CAWGTVTFNQPQHF | TGTGCCTGGGGGACAGTGACCTTCAATCAGCCCCAGCATTTT
TRBJ2-3 | TRBV29-1 | TRBD2 | NA | CSGRLAATTDTQYF | TGCAGCGGAAGACTAGCGGCGACCACAGATACGCAGTATTTT